These 20 T cell receptor beta chains were sequenced from one sample in a study of blood T cells in healthy people across ages. Then a second PCR, running about 6 to 11 cycles, was carried out with a sample-barcoded 5' primer and a J-beta primer mix. TCRdb redid the calling of the 5' RACE reads with MiXCR, one entry per CDR3 protein. This sample yields 1.5 million to 2 million distinct CDR3 sequences, of which 25% to 30% are seen a single time; around 7.7% belongs to the top ten. Sequenced: blood. Receptor source: a woman younger than 45 in good health.

This clonotype was recorded a few times. The chain uses TRBV3-1 and TRBJ2-1; tentatively, D is TRBD1 or TRBD2 (5 bases each). CDR1 and CDR2 (germline): LGHDT, YNNKEL (reference sequence). The CDR3 has 15 residues. V was cut by 4 bases and J by 4 bases, with 14 bases left in between. CDR3 DNA sequence: TGTGCCAGCAGCCCCCGGGACGCAAGATACAATGAGCAGTTCTTC. Its translation: CASSPRDARYNEQFF.

This clonotype was counted at least ten times. V gene TRBV10-3 combines with J gene TRBJ2-7, with D possibly matching TRBD2 (5 bases). V lost 3 bases, J lost 8 bases, and 20 bases lay in between. The V gene's germline CDR1 is ENHRY and CDR2 SYGVKD. CDR3 size: 15 residues. The CDR3 loop reads CAISDARRPLGKQYF. In DNA form, the CDR3 reads TGTGCCATCAGTGATGCTAGGAGACCCCTCGGGAAGCAGTACTTC.

As for this clonotype: Just one base apart from a much larger clone, this may be a read error. The chain joins TRBV9 to TRBJ2-5; D gene uncertain. The DNA end lines up better with TRBJ2-7; the J call may be wrong. This CDR3 has 14 residues. Germline V gene sequence: CDR1 SGDLS, CDR2 YYNGEE. The CDR3 is CASSVTNASREQYF. In DNA, the CDR3 is TGTGCCAGCAGCGTCACTAACGCTAGTCGCGAGCAGTACTTC.

Details on this clonotype: One end of the junction varies from germline; a read error may be responsible. The chain uses TRBV12-3 or TRBV12-4 and TRBJ2-1; 9 bases fit TRBD1. The CDR3 covers 15 residues. The CDR3 bases are TGTGCCAGCAGTTCCGACAGGGGGAGTTACAGTGAGCAGTTCTTC. As protein: CASSSDRGSYSEQFF.

This clonotype was seen many times. The chain employs TRBV12-3 or TRBV12-4 and TRBJ2-5; D possibly matches TRBD1 or TRBD2 (5 bases each). This CDR3 has 14 residues. Trimming shortened V by 5 bases and J by 3 bases, and 13 bases separated the two germline ends. DNA of the CDR3: TGTGCCAGCAGTCGAGGGACGGATAAAGAGACCCAGTACTTC. This gives the protein CASSRGTDKETQYF.

The chain joins TRBV3-1 to TRBJ2-1; 12 bases align to TRBD2. This CDR3 region has 15 residues. V shed 2 bases and J 6 bases; nucleotides not matched to a gene: 2. CDR1 is LGHDT, CDR2 YNNKEL, per germline (reference sequence). CDR3 in DNA: TGTGCCAGCAGCCAAAGACTAGCGGGGGTCAATGAGCAGTTCTTC. This sequence encodes CASSQRLAGVNEQFF.

This clonotype has at least ten counts. The genes are TRBV29-1 and TRBJ2-7, with 8 bases fitting TRBD2. V lost 3 bases, J lost 4 bases, and 5 bases stayed unmatched. The CDR3 is made up of 13 amino acids. The germline CDR1 and CDR2 sequences are SQVTM and ANQGSEA. This chain's CDR3 is CSVDSSGSYEQYF. The CDR3 nucleotides are TGCAGCGTTGATTCCAGCGGGAGTTACGAGCAGTACTTC.

This clonotype has a handful of counts. The chain combines TRBV6-5 with TRBJ1-1; tentative D call: TRBD1 (5 bases). V lost 4 bases and J lost 1, with 13 bases in between. The CDR3 covers 15 residues. Per germline, CDR1 MNHEY and CDR2 SVGAGI. CDR3 sequence reads: CASSLEGAANTEAFF. CDR3 DNA sequence: TGTGCCAGCAGTTTGGAAGGGGCGGCGAACACTGAAGCTTTCTTT.

The chain carries TRBV2 and TRBJ2-6; 9 positions match TRBD2. The CDR3 runs 18 residues. Trimming took 1 base from V and 0 from J; bases not matched to a gene: 4. The germline gives CDR1 SNHLY, CDR2 FYNNEI. CDR3 in amino acids: CASSEVAGDTSGANVLTF. The CDR3 DNA is TGTGCCAGCAGTGAAGTAGCGGGGGACACCTCTGGGGCCAACGTCCTGACTTTC.

For this clonotype: At one boundary the junction diverges from the germline segment, which might be a read error. V is TRBV25-1 and J is TRBJ1-1; 7 positions agree with TRBD1. CDR1 is MGHDK and CDR2 is SYGVNS in the germline V gene. This CDR3 spans 13 amino acids. The CDR3 loop reads CASTQTGMTGAFF. The CDR3 region has the DNA TGTGCCAGCACGCAGACAGGGATGACTGGAGCTTTCTTT.

This clonotype came up once. The rearrangement links TRBV6-6 to TRBJ1-1, with TRBD1 matching over 9 bases. The CDR3 has 16 amino acids. Germline V lookup: CDR1 MNHNY, CDR2 SVGAGI (reference sequence). The V and J ends lost 4 bases and 1 base, in that order; junction bases with no gene match: 7. The CDR3 sequence is CASSFLQGAKNTEAFF. The CDR3 DNA follows: TGTGCCAGCAGTTTCCTACAGGGGGCTAAGAACACTGAAGCTTTCTTT.

V is TRBV29-1 and J is TRBJ2-3; TRBD2 might be the D (5 bases). V lost 7 bases and J lost 1, with 18 bases in between. This CDR3 comprises 15 residues. Looked up from germline, CDR1 is SQVTM and CDR2 is ANQGSEA. This chain's CDR3 is CSARGFSHRTDTQYF. The CDR3 DNA follows: TGCAGCGCCCGGGGATTTTCTCACCGCACAGATACGCAGTATTTT.

Comment on this clonotype: With a much larger clone just one base away, this may be a read error. CDR3 region: CAGSFRGDTEAFF. The DNA of the CDR3 is TGTGCCGGCAGTTTCCGGGGGGACACTGAAGCTTTCTTT. This chain links TRBV2 with TRBJ1-1, with D perhaps matching TRBD1 (5 bases). The germline V gene has CDR1 SNHLY and CDR2 FYNNEI. The CDR3 length is 13 residues.

As for this clonotype: Only one base separates this from a far larger clonotype, so it likely reflects a read error. This chain connects TRBV9 to TRBJ1-5; no clear D gene. Deletions cut 7 bases from V and 0 bases from J, with 8 bases between. This CDR3 comprises 13 residues. Germline V CDR1 and CDR2: SGDLS, YYNGEE. The CDR3 nucleotides read TGTGCCAGCGGCCCTGATAGCAATCAGCCCCAGCATTTT. Protein sequence: CASGPDSNQPQHF.

To note about this clonotype: A single base separates this from a much larger clone, so it may be a read error. The chain employs TRBV29-1 and TRBJ2-3; no definite D call. The length of the CDR3 is 17 residues. Germline V gene lookup returns CDR1 SQVTM and CDR2 ANQGSEA. Trimming took 4 bases from V and 1 from J, leaving 21 bases between them. CDR3 sequence: CSVGVAKHATGTDTQYF. The CDR3 DNA reads as TGCAGCGTTGGGGTGGCGAAGCATGCCACGGGCACAGATACGCAGTATTTT.

The chain carries TRBV11-1 and TRBJ1-1; D possibly corresponds to TRBD1 (6 bases). Deletions cut 4 bases from V and 8 bases from J, with 17 bases between. Germline CDR1 and CDR2: SGHAT and FQDESV (reference sequence). This CDR3 has 14 residues. The CDR3 sequence is CASSSEFRGWEAFF. DNA for the CDR3: TGTGCCAGCAGCTCCGAATTCAGGGGTTGGGAAGCTTTCTTT. The complete variable domain, with remaining parts taken from reference TRBV11-1 and TRBJ1-1, reads EAEVAQSPRYKITEKSQAVAFWCDPISGHATLYWYRQILGQGPELLVQFQDESVVDDSQLPKDRFSAERLKGVDSTLKIQPAELGDSAMYLCASSSEFRGWEAFFGQGTRLTVV.

As regards this clonotype: Relative to the germline gene, one junction end is altered; a read error may explain this. This sequence joins TRBV20-1 and TRBJ2-1; the match to TRBD2 covers 11 bases. This CDR3 is built from 22 residues. The germline V gene encodes CDR1 DFQATT and CDR2 SNEGSKA (reference sequence). The CDR3 spells CSARVTLAGLAGGRASHNEQFF. CDR3 in DNA: TGCAGTGCTAGAGTTACGTTAGCGGGGCTAGCGGGGGGCCGAGCCTCCCACAATGAGCAGTTCTTC.

There are many counts of this clonotype. The rearrangement links TRBV5-1 to TRBJ1-2; D unclear. The CDR3 runs 15 residues. Trimming left V 4 bases short and J 1 base short, with 14 bases between. Germline lookup yields CDR1 SGHRS and CDR2 YFSETQ. CDR3 sequence: CASSPGGRDNYGYTF. The CDR3 DNA follows: TGCGCCAGCAGCCCTGGCGGTAGAGATAACTATGGCTACACCTTC.

There are a few counts of this clonotype. Germline is not matched at one junction end, which may reflect a read error. The V gene is TRBV12-3 or TRBV12-4, the J gene TRBJ2-6; 8 bases match TRBD1. This CDR3 contains 17 residues. The CDR3 sequence: CASSFWTGSSGANVLTF. For the CDR3, the DNA is TGTGCCAGTAGTTTTTGGACAGGGTCCTCTGGGGCCAACGTCCTGACTTTC.

This clonotype has a handful of counts. This chain joins TRBV12-3 or TRBV12-4 and TRBJ2-5; TRBD2 might be the D (7 bases). The CDR3 spans 16 residues. V was cut by 4 bases and J by 5 bases, with 20 bases left in between. In DNA form, the CDR3 reads TGTGCCAGCAGTTCCAGCAGGGGACTACCCAGGGAGACCCAGTACTTC. Amino acids: CASSSSRGLPRETQYF.